This section outlines one TCR beta chain sequence together with its context. What it binds is not known. CDR1 and CDR2 from the germline V gene are MNHEY and SMNVEV (reference sequence). The V end lost 3 bases, the J end lost 1 base, and 13 bases lay between the germline ends. This CDR3 comprises 15 residues. One entry per CDR3 protein, called by TCRdb with MiXCR from the 5' RACE reads. The sample records around 450,000 distinct CDR3 sequences, around 18% being singletons. The data derive from a study of T-cell memory formation after mild COVID-19. The study's findings and limits: Pre-infection memory contained some responding clones, which suggested that cross-reactive memory had joined.

The sequenced sample was PBMCs or a T cell subset sorted from them (not recorded which). This receptor was identified in an adult woman who had mild COVID-19 (a few samples of this study predate the infection). Cell type and time point are not known. The chain employs TRBV27 and TRBJ2-7; D may be TRBD1 or TRBD2 (5 bases each). CDR3 nucleotides: TGTGCCAGCAGTTTTATAGGGGAGAGGTCCTACGAGCAGTACTTC. It codes for CASSFIGERSYEQYF.